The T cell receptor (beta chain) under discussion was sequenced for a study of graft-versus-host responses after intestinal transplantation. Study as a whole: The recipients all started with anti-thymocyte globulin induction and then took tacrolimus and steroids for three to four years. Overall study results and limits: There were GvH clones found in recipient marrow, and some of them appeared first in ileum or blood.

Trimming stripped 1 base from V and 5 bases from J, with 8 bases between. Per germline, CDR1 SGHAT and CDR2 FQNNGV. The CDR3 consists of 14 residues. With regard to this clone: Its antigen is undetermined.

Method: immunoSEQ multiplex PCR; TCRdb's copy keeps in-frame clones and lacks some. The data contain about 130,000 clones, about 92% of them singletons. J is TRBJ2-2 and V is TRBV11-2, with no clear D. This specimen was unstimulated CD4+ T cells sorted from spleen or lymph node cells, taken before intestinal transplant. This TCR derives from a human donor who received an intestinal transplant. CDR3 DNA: TGTGCCAGCAGCTTAGTAGGGTTGACCGGGGAGCTGTTTTTT. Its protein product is CASSLVGLTGELFF.